The 18 T cell receptor beta chains reported below all come from one sample, sequenced in a study of cytomegalovirus exposure and HLA in healthy donors. Primers for the PCR totalled 60 Vbeta and 13 Jbeta. Produced via immunoSEQ multiplex PCR; TCRdb's table is partial and in-frame only. This table holds about 180,000 clones, 75% to 85% found once. The sample comprised PBMCs. All receptors derive from a man aged 18 to 30 in good health and CMV-seronegative.

The chain employs TRBV7-3 and TRBJ1-1; D remains unclear. The CDR3 totals 13 residues. With 1 base removed from V and 4 bases from J, the gap between germline ends came to 7 bases. Germline V CDR1 and CDR2: SGHTA, FQGTGA. The CDR3 here is CASSLMSGTEAFF. The CDR3 DNA reads TGTGCCAGCAGCTTAATGTCAGGCACTGAAGCTTTCTTT. The whole variable domain, remainder taken from reference TRBV7-3 and TRBJ1-1, is GAGVSQTPSNKVTEKGKYVELRCDPISGHTALYWYRQSLGQGPEFLIYFQGTGAADDSGLPNDRFFAVRPEGSVSTLKIQRTERGDSAVYLCASSLMSGTEAFFGQGTRLTVV.

V and J are TRBV13 and TRBJ1-1; D remains ambiguous. V shed 4 bases and J shed 1 base, with 7 bases lying between them. CDR1 and CDR2 (germline): PRHDT, FYEKMQ (reference sequence). The CDR3 consists of 13 residues. CDR3 bases: TGTGCCAGCAGCTCGCCCAGGAACACTGAAGCTTTCTTT. Its translation: CASSSPRNTEAFF.

This sequence joins TRBV27 and TRBJ2-5, with 14 bases fitting TRBD2. The CDR3 has 20 amino acids. Germline CDR1 reads MNHEY; CDR2 reads SMNVEV (reference sequence). V was pared by 5 bases and J by 4 bases, with 18 bases of the junction left unmatched. CDR3: CASSPLFGTGTSGSLETQYF. CDR3 nucleotide sequence: TGTGCCAGCAGTCCCCTGTTTGGGACAGGGACTAGCGGGAGTTTAGAGACCCAGTACTTC.

The chain combines TRBV19 with TRBJ1-1, with no clear D. Germline V gene data show CDR1 as LNHDA and CDR2 as SQIVND (reference sequence). The CDR3 loop spans 13 amino acids. The V end lost 4 bases, the J end lost 1 base, and 7 bases lay between the germline ends. DNA for the CDR3: TGTGCCAGTAGTAAAAGGAGGAACACTGAAGCTTTCTTT. Its translation is CASSKRRNTEAFF.

The rearrangement joins TRBV23-1 to TRBJ1-2; D gene ambiguous. TRBV23-1 falls under the ORF class, with uncertain function. The CDR3 has 16 residues. Trimming shortened V by 8 bases and J by 0 bases, and 19 bases separated the two germline ends. The CDR3 DNA sequence: TGCGCCAGCCCCTCACCCGGGAAGGAAACTAACTATGGCTACACCTTC. Its protein is CASPSPGKETNYGYTF.

CDR3 loop: CASSTRTGPNTEAFF. The CDR3 DNA sequence: TGTGCCAGCAGCACCCGGACAGGGCCGAACACTGAAGCTTTCTTT. The rearrangement uses TRBV7-2 and TRBJ1-1; TRBD1 agrees at 8 bases. Germline lookup yields CDR1 SGHTA and CDR2 FQGNSA. This CDR3 comprises 15 residues. Trimming removed 5 bases from V and 1 base from J; junction bases left unmatched: 6.

This clone was picked up one time. The chain joins TRBV2 to TRBJ2-1; D gene ambiguous. There are 13 residues in the CDR3. Germline CDR1 reads SNHLY; CDR2 reads FYNNEI. Trimming took 9 bases from V and 5 from J, leaving 14 bases between them. CDR3 region: CASQDYSNNEQFF. In DNA, the CDR3 is TGTGCCAGTCAGGATTATTCCAACAATGAGCAGTTCTTC.

This clone was seen a single time. This chain links TRBV5-4 with TRBJ2-1; D perhaps matches TRBD1 (5 bases). The germline V gene has CDR1 SGHNT and CDR2 YYREEE (reference sequence). The CDR3 length is 12 residues. V lost 4 bases and J lost 6, with 8 bases in between. CDR3 in DNA: TGTGCCAGCAGCCCCAGGGCCAATGAGCAGTTCTTC. It encodes CASSPRANEQFF.

As to this clone: A read error may account for a junction end that differs from germline. The chain employs TRBV7-7 and TRBJ2-5; perhaps TRBD2 as D (5 bases). Germline-derived CDR1 and CDR2 are SSHAT and FNYEAQ (reference sequence). The CDR3 totals 14 residues. For the CDR3, the DNA is TGTGCTAGCAGCCTCTACGGGGAAGGAGAGACCCAGTACTTC. This codes for CASSLYGEGETQYF.

This sequence joins TRBV2 and TRBJ1-6; 11 bases fit TRBD1. From germline, CDR1 is SNHLY and CDR2 FYNNEI. The CDR3 sequence is 14 residues long. The ends lost 7 bases at V and 10 bases at J; junction bases unmatched: 6. CDR3 amino acids: CASKDRGLWSPLHF. Written as DNA, the CDR3 is TGTGCCAGCAAGGACAGGGGGCTATGGTCACCCCTCCACTTT.

The chain uses TRBV7-8 and TRBJ2-2; TRBD1 agrees at 10 bases. CDR3 size: 17 residues. Per the germline V gene, CDR1 is SGHVS and CDR2 is FQNEAQ. V shed 4 bases, J shed 5 bases, and the junction held 10 bases outside the gene matches. The CDR3 is CASSSSRDRGLTGELFF. In nucleotides, the CDR3 is TGTGCCAGCAGCTCAAGCCGAGACAGGGGGCTGACCGGGGAGCTGTTTTTT. The full variable domain, completed using reference TRBV7-8 and TRBJ2-2, is GAGVSQSPRYKVAKRGQDVALRCDPISGHVSLFWYQQALGQGPEFLTYFQNEAQLDKSGLPSDRFFAERPEGSVSTLKIQRTQQEDSAVYLCASSSSRDRGLTGELFFGEGSRLTVL.

The chain recombines TRBV7-2 with TRBJ1-1; D is possibly TRBD1 (5 bases). CDR1 is SGHTA and CDR2 is FQGNSA in the germline V gene. The CDR3 extends over 15 amino acids. V lost 5 bases, J lost 0 bases, and 13 bases lay in between. Written as DNA, the CDR3 is TGTGCCAGCAGCGACAGAGCATTCATGAACACTGAAGCTTTCTTT. It translates to CASSDRAFMNTEAFF.

This chain connects TRBV13 to TRBJ2-2; TRBD2 aligns across 15 bases. Germline-derived CDR1 and CDR2 are PRHDT and FYEKMQ (reference sequence). With 5 bases clipped from V and 4 bases from J, the junction kept 5 bases outside the gene matches. This CDR3 contains 17 residues. For the CDR3, the DNA is TGTGCCAGCAGCCCCGAGGGACTAGCGGGAGGCACCGGGGAGCTGTTTTTT. As protein: CASSPEGLAGGTGELFF. Drawing the rest from reference TRBV13 and TRBJ2-2, the complete variable domain is AAGVIQSPRHLIKEKRETATLKCYPIPRHDTVYWYQQGPGQDPQFLISFYEKMQSDKGSIPDRFSAQQFSDYHSELNMSSLELGDSALYFCASSPEGLAGGTGELFFGEGSRLTVL.

J is TRBJ2-3 and V is TRBV7-2, with D possibly matching TRBD2 (6 bases). Deletions cut 7 bases from V and 0 bases from J, with 14 bases between. CDR1 is SGHTA, CDR2 FQGNSA, per germline. The CDR3 spans 15 residues. CDR3 loop: CASKGGSTSTDTQYF. In DNA, the CDR3 is TGTGCCAGCAAAGGAGGGTCGACTAGCACAGATACGCAGTATTTT. The variable domain in full, with the rest retrieved from reference TRBV7-2 and TRBJ2-3, is GAGVSQSPSNKVTEKGKDVELRCDPISGHTALYWYRQSLGQGLEFLIYFQGNSAPDKSGLPSDRFSAERTGGSVSTLTIQRTQQEDSAVYLCASKGGSTSTDTQYFGPGTRLTVL.

The chain has TRBV15 and TRBJ2-7, with 7 bases matching TRBD2. V lost 3 bases and J lost 5; bases outside the gene matches: 19. Germline CDR1 reads LNHNV; CDR2 reads YYDKDF (reference sequence). The CDR3 has 18 residues. Here the CDR3 DNA reads TGTGCCACCAGCAGGGGGGTGGAAGCGGGATCGAGGAGGAACGAGCAGTACTTC. Protein: CATSRGVEAGSRRNEQYF.

The V gene is TRBV6-1, the J gene TRBJ2-5, with TRBD1 matching 7 bases. The germline V gene has CDR1 MNHNS and CDR2 SASEGT. There are 14 residues in the CDR3. V lost 6 bases to trimming and J lost 5 bases; unmatched junction nucleotides: 9. The CDR3 spells CASSQQGWGETQYF. CDR3 in DNA: TGTGCCAGCAGCCAACAGGGGTGGGGGGAGACCCAGTACTTC.

The table lists this clone with a count of one. V and J are TRBV11-2 and TRBJ2-5, with D tentatively TRBD1 (5 bases). Germline lookup yields CDR1 SGHAT and CDR2 FQNNGV. The CDR3 runs to 15 residues. V was clipped by 2 bases and J by 0 bases, with 10 bases between them. The CDR3 reads CASSLRQLYQETQYF. CDR3 bases: TGTGCCAGCAGCTTAAGACAGTTGTACCAAGAGACCCAGTACTTC.

This sequence joins TRBV12-5 and TRBJ1-1; D is ambiguous. Deletions cut 7 bases from V and 0 bases from J, with 12 bases between. CDR1 and CDR2 (germline): LGHNT, FRNRAP. The length of the CDR3 is 14 residues. The CDR3 is CASVPDTLNTEAFF. The DNA of the CDR3 is TGTGCTAGTGTCCCCGACACCTTGAACACTGAAGCTTTCTTT.